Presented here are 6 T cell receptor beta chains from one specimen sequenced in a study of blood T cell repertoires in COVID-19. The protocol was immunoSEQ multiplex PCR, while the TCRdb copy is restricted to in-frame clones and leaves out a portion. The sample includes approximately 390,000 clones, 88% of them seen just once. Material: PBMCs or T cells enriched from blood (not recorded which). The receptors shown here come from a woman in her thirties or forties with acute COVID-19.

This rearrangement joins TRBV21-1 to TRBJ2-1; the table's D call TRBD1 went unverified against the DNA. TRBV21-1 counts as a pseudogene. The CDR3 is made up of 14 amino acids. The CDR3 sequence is CAGYKTGGGNEQFF. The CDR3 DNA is TGTGCCGGCTATAAGACAGGGGGCGGAAATGAGCAGTTCTTC.

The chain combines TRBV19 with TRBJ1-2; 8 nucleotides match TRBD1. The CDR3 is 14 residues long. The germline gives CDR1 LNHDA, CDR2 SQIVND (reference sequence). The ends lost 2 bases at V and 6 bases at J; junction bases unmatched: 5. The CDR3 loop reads CASSIIVTGDGYTF. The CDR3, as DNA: TGTGCCAGTAGTATAATCGTGACAGGGGATGGCTACACCTTC.

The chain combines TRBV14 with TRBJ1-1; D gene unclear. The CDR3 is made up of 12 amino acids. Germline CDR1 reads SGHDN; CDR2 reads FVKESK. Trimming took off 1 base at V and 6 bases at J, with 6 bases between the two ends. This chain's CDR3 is CASSQVGAEAFF. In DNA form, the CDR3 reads TGTGCCAGCAGCCAAGTGGGCGCTGAAGCTTTCTTT.

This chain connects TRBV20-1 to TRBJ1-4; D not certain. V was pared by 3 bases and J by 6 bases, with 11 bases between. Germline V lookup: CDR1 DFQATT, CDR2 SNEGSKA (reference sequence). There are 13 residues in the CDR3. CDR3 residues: CSASGRWYEKLFF. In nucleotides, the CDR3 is TGCAGTGCTAGTGGCAGGTGGTATGAAAAACTGTTTTTT.

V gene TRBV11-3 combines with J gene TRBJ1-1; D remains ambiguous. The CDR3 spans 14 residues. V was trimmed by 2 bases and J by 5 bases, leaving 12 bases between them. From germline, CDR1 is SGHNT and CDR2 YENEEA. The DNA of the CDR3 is TGTGCCAGCAGCTTAACGGGAAGGAGGACTGAAGCTTTCTTT. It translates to CASSLTGRRTEAFF.

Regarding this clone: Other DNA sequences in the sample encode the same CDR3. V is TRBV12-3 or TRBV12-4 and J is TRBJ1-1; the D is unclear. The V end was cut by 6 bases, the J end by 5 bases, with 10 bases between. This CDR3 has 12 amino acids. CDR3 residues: CASSPRGTEAFF. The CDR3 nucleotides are TGTGCCAGCAGCCCCAGAGGGACTGAAGCTTTCTTT.